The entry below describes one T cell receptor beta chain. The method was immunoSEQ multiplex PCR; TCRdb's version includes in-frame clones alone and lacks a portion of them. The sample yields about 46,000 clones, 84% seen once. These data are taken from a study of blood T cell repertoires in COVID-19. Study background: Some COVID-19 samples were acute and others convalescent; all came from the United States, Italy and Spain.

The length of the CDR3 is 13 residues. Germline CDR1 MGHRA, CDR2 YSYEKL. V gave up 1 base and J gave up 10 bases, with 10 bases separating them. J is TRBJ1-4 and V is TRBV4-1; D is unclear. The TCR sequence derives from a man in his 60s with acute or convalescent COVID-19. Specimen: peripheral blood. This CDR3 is CASSQVVSAKLFF. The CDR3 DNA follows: TGCGCCAGCAGCCAAGTGGTCAGTGCAAAACTGTTTTTT.